One and the same sample provided the 24 T cell receptor beta chains below, sequenced in a study of cytomegalovirus exposure and HLA in healthy donors. 13 Jbeta primers and 60 Vbeta primers were used for the PCR. This table comes from immunoSEQ multiplex PCR, and its TCRdb copy is limited to in-frame clones, with some not included. The sample has 100,000 to 150,000 clones, 74% seen once. The sequencing input was PBMCs. The receptors stem from a man aged 35-49 years in good health and CMV-seropositive.

This clone was counted between two and nine times. This chain connects TRBV30 to TRBJ2-1, with D perhaps matching TRBD2 (6 bases). The CDR3 runs to 14 residues. Looked up from germline, CDR1 is GTSNPN and CDR2 is SVGIG (reference sequence). The ends were cut back, 0 bases at V and 7 bases at J, with 13 bases in the middle. The CDR3 sequence is CAWSVDGGRNEQFF. The CDR3 coding sequence is TGTGCCTGGAGTGTAGATGGAGGGCGGAATGAGCAGTTCTTC.

The chain uses TRBV15 and TRBJ1-3, with D hard to call. The V gene lost 3 bases and the J gene lost 0 bases, with 6 bases spanning the gap. The CDR3 spans 14 residues. Germline assignment: CDR1 LNHNV and CDR2 YYDKDF (reference sequence). The CDR3 DNA sequence: TGTGCCACCAGCAGGCTGAGCTCTGGAAACACCATATATTTT. As protein: CATSRLSSGNTIYF.

This clone appeared a few times. V gene TRBV2 combines with J gene TRBJ1-2; 7 nucleotides agree with TRBD1. The CDR3 has 14 residues. V was pared by 9 bases and J by 8 bases, with 15 bases of the junction left unmatched. The germline V gene encodes CDR1 SNHLY and CDR2 FYNNEI. The CDR3 nucleotides read TGTGCCAGAATAGGGGGACAGCCGGGGGGGGGCTACACCTTC. The encoded protein is CARIGGQPGGGYTF.

The CDR3 nucleotides are TGTGCCAGCTCACAGAGGGATCAAGGCACTGAAGCTTTCTTT. This translates into CASSQRDQGTEAFF. The V call is TRBV18, the J call TRBJ1-1; D unresolved. The CDR3 extends over 14 amino acids. CDR1 is KGHSH, CDR2 LQKENI, per germline. V lost 4 bases and J 4 bases, leaving 13 bases between the germline ends.

The genes are TRBV4-2 and TRBJ2-1; no firm D call. This CDR3 has 11 amino acids. Germline values: CDR1 LGHNA, CDR2 YNFKEQ. The ends were cut back, 4 bases at V and 5 bases at J, with 3 bases in the middle. CDR3 DNA: TGTGCCAGCAGCCTCGACAATGAGCAGTTCTTC. This sequence encodes CASSLDNEQFF.

The rearrangement joins TRBV6-1 to TRBJ1-2, with a possible D match to TRBD1 (5 bases). Trimming took 6 bases from V and 6 from J, leaving 14 bases between them. This CDR3 is 13 amino acids long. Per germline, CDR1 MNHNS and CDR2 SASEGT. The CDR3 region is CASSIKGGDGYTF. The CDR3 nucleotides read TGTGCCAGCAGCATTAAGGGAGGGGATGGCTACACCTTC.

This chain connects TRBV5-1 to TRBJ2-3; D is perhaps TRBD2 (6 bases). The V end lost 0 bases, the J end lost 4 bases, and 12 bases lay between the germline ends. There are 15 residues in the CDR3. Germline CDR1 and CDR2: SGHRS and YFSETQ. The CDR3 here is CASSLALAGADTQYF. The CDR3 DNA reads TGCGCCAGCAGCTTGGCACTAGCTGGCGCAGATACGCAGTATTTT.

V is TRBV5-8 and J is TRBJ2-2, with a possible D match to TRBD1 (7 bases). The V gene's germline CDR1 is SGHTS and CDR2 YDEGEE. The CDR3 contains 15 residues. Between the trimmed V and J ends, which lost 4 bases and 5 bases, there was a span of 15 bases. CDR3 residues: CASSGGTRGTGELFF. The CDR3 DNA is TGTGCCAGCAGCGGCGGGACCAGGGGGACCGGGGAGCTGTTTTTT.

The chain uses TRBV5-4 and TRBJ2-1; D remains unclear. The CDR3 runs to 14 residues. Trimming cost V 4 bases and J 0 bases, with 8 bases left between them. Germline V gives CDR1 SGHNT, CDR2 YYREEE (reference sequence). The CDR3 region is CASSALSSYNEQFF. CDR3 coding DNA: TGTGCCAGCAGCGCGTTAAGCTCCTACAATGAGCAGTTCTTC.

The V and J genes are TRBV14 and TRBJ2-7, with 7 bases identical to TRBD2. The CDR3 is 14 amino acids. Germline V gives CDR1 SGHDN, CDR2 FVKESK. Unmatched junction bases numbered 5, after V lost 2 bases and J lost 4 bases. In DNA form, the CDR3 reads TGTGCCAGCAGCCAAAGCTCGGGAGGTTACGAGCAGTACTTC. Its translation is CASSQSSGGYEQYF.

This clone was detected only a few times. The CDR3: CASSLDHSRAKMNTEAFF. Here the CDR3 DNA reads TGCGCCAGCAGCTTAGATCATAGCAGGGCCAAAATGAACACTGAAGCTTTCTTT. The chain recombines TRBV5-1 with TRBJ1-1; a possible D gene is TRBD1 (5 bases). This CDR3 has 18 residues. Trimming removed 2 bases from V and 0 bases from J, with 20 bases in between. CDR1 and CDR2 from the germline V gene are SGHRS and YFSETQ.

The rearrangement links TRBV4-3 to TRBJ2-3; 8 nucleotides match TRBD2. Germline V gives CDR1 LGHNA, CDR2 YSLEER. Trimming at V came to 3 bases and at J to 1 base, leaving 3 bases not matched to a gene. The CDR3 length is 15 residues. The CDR3, as DNA: TGCGCCAGCAGCCACGGACTAGCAGGCACAGATACGCAGTATTTT. Its translation is CASSHGLAGTDTQYF.

The rearrangement uses TRBV4-1 and TRBJ2-7, with a tentative D call TRBD1 (6 bases). This CDR3 contains 16 residues. Germline V gene lookup returns CDR1 MGHRA and CDR2 YSYEKL. The ends were cut back, 2 bases at V and 3 bases at J, with 17 bases in the middle. For the CDR3, the DNA is TGCGCCAGCAGCCAACTTCGGACAGTCGATAACTACGAGCAGTACTTC. This sequence encodes CASSQLRTVDNYEQYF.

J is TRBJ2-6 and V is TRBV27; D may be TRBD1 (6 bases). The CDR3 has 15 residues. Trimming cost V 4 bases and J 2 bases, with 9 bases left between them. Germline V lookup: CDR1 MNHEY, CDR2 SMNVEV (reference sequence). The CDR3, as DNA: TGTGCCAGCAGTTCCGCAGGGGCTGGGGCCAACGTCCTGACTTTC. Translated: CASSSAGAGANVLTF.

The rearrangement uses TRBV6-1 and TRBJ1-1; TRBD1 agrees at 10 bases. In germline, CDR1 is MNHNS, CDR2 SASEGT. V was clipped by 3 bases and J by 0 bases; unmatched bases: 7. The CDR3 covers 17 residues. CDR3 loop: CASSESGTGAMNTEAFF. CDR3 coding DNA: TGTGCCAGCAGTGAGAGCGGGACAGGGGCTATGAACACTGAAGCTTTCTTT.

A word on this clone: The junction does not match germline at one end; this may be a read error. V is TRBV7-7 and J is TRBJ1-4; D unclear. The CDR3 spans 15 residues. The germline CDR1 and CDR2 sequences are SSHAT and FNYEAQ (reference sequence). The CDR3 loop is CASSMDGHGGEKLFF. The DNA for the CDR3 is TGTGCTAGCAGCATGGACGGTCACGGAGGGGAAAAACTGTTTTTT. Supplemented by reference TRBV7-7 and TRBJ1-4, the full variable domain reads GAGVSQSPRYKVTKRGQDVTLRCDPISSHATLYWYQQALGQGPEFLTYFNYEAQPDKSGLPSDRFSAERPEGSISTLTIQRTEQRDSAMYRCASSMDGHGGEKLFFGSGTQLSVL.

CDR3 protein: CASSHTRTRSSYNEQFF. The CDR3 region has the DNA TGTGCCAGCAGCCATACGAGGACTAGGTCCTCCTACAATGAGCAGTTCTTC. This chain links TRBV7-9 with TRBJ2-1, with 7 bases lining up with TRBD2. Germline trimming cut 5 bases from V and 0 bases from J; bases unmatched to any gene: 10. The CDR3 covers 17 residues. Germline V gene lookup returns CDR1 SEHNR and CDR2 FQNEAQ (reference sequence).

The gene calls are TRBV18 and TRBJ1-2; the D gene is possibly TRBD1 (5 bases). Germline CDR1 and CDR2: KGHSH and LQKENI. The ends were cut back, 3 bases at V and 0 bases at J, with 11 bases in the middle. The CDR3 has 15 residues. The CDR3 sequence: CASSPPGVSNYGYTF. DNA of the CDR3: TGTGCCAGCTCACCGCCGGGGGTTTCTAACTATGGCTACACCTTC. The full variable domain, in which reference TRBV18 and TRBJ1-2 provide the parts outside the CDR3, is NAGVMQNPRHLVRRRGQEARLRCSPMKGHSHVYWYRQLPEEGLKFMVYLQKENIIDESGMPKERFSAEFPKEGPSILRIQQVVRGDSAAYFCASSPPGVSNYGYTFGSGTRLTVV.

This chain uses TRBV11-3 with TRBJ2-3, with a possible D match to TRBD2 (6 bases). Germline CDR1 is SGHNT and CDR2 is YENEEA. This CDR3 spans 13 amino acids. V lost 1 base to trimming and J lost 9 bases, with 11 bases between them. This CDR3 is CASSLGGVGTQYF. In nucleotides, the CDR3 is TGTGCCAGCAGCTTAGGGGGGGTCGGGACGCAGTATTTT.

V and J are TRBV7-9 and TRBJ1-1, with D possibly being TRBD1 (6 bases). The CDR3 is 13 amino acids. V was shortened by 6 bases and J by 4 bases, with 12 bases between the two germline ends. Germline V gives CDR1 SEHNR, CDR2 FQNEAQ (reference sequence). CDR3 sequence: CASSQQGSTEAFF. Written as DNA, the CDR3 is TGTGCCAGCAGTCAGCAGGGGAGCACTGAAGCTTTCTTT.

The chain combines TRBV13 with TRBJ2-7, with 9 bases identical to TRBD1. The CDR3 is 16 residues long. After removal of 4 bases from V and 8 bases from J, the junction contained 15 bases not matched to a gene. CDR1 is PRHDT, CDR2 FYEKMQ, per germline (reference sequence). The CDR3 region is CASSSRTGADPTKQYF. CDR3 coding DNA: TGTGCCAGCAGCTCCCGGACAGGGGCCGATCCTACGAAGCAGTACTTC.

This chain joins TRBV7-2 and TRBJ2-7; D not resolved. In germline, CDR1 is SGHTA, CDR2 FQGNSA. The CDR3 is 14 amino acids. Trimming shortened V by 5 bases and J by 3 bases, and 14 bases separated the two germline ends. The CDR3, as DNA: TGTGCCAGCAGCCCCCAGCGTGGGTTCTACGAGCAGTACTTC. Translation gives CASSPQRGFYEQYF.

The gene calls are TRBV4-2 and TRBJ2-4, with TRBD2 matching 8 bases. Germline V gene lookup returns CDR1 LGHNA and CDR2 YNFKEQ. This CDR3 has 18 residues. V lost 4 bases and J lost 0; bases outside the gene matches: 11. CDR3 loop: CASSRSPGGGEAKNIQYF. In DNA, the CDR3 is TGTGCCAGCAGCCGTTCCCCCGGGGGGGGCGAAGCCAAAAACATTCAGTACTTC.

The rearrangement uses TRBV7-8 and TRBJ1-5; D call uncertain. There are 14 residues in the CDR3. CDR1 is SGHVS and CDR2 is FQNEAQ in the germline V gene. Trimming stripped 1 base from V and 7 bases from J, with 11 bases between. The CDR3 reads CASSLVRVLQPQHF. Written as DNA, the CDR3 is TGTGCCAGCAGCTTAGTTCGGGTCCTGCAGCCCCAGCATTTT.